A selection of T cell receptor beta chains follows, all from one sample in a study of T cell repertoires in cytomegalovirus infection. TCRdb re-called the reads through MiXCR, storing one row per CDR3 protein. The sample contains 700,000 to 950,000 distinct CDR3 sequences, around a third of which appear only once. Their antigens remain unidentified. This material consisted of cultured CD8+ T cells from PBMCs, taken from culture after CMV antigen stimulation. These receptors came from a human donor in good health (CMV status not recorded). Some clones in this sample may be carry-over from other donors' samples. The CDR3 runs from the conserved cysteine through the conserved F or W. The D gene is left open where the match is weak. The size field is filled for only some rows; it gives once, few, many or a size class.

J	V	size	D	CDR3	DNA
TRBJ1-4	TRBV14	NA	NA	CASSPWAPEHNEKLFF	TGTGCCAGCAGCCCGTGGGCGCCCGAACATAATGAAAAACTGTTTTTT
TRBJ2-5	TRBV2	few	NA	CATLGVIQETQYF	TGTGCCACCCTGGGGGTGATCCAAGAGACCCAGTACTTC
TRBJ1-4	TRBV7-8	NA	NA	CASSLKTSTNEKLFF	TGTGCCAGCAGCTTGAAGACATCAACTAATGAAAAACTGTTTTTT
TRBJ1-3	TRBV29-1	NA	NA	CSVEGLQADTIYF	TGCAGCGTTGAAGGCCTCCAGGCGGACACCATATATTTT
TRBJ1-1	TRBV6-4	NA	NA	CASSERQGWSTEAFF	TGTGCCAGCAGTGAACGGCAGGGGTGGTCCACTGAAGCTTTCTTT
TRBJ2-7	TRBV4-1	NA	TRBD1	CASSHADLGQDSYEQYF	TGCGCCAGCAGCCACGCCGACTTGGGACAGGACTCCTACGAGCAGTACTTC
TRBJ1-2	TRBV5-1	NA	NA	CASSLYETGGGYTF	TGCGCCAGCAGCTTGTACGAGACAGGTGGTGGCTACACCTTC
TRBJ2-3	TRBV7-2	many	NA	CASSLWGGPSDTQYF	TGTGCCAGCAGCTTGTGGGGGGGGCCTTCAGATACGCAGTATTTT
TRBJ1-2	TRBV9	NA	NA	CASSSGSAFGYTF	TGTGCCAGCAGCTCCGGGTCGGCTTTTGGCTACACCTTC
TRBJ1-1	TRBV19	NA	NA	CASSIIVRTEAFF	TGTGCCAGTAGTATTATCGTCCGCACTGAAGCTTTCTTT
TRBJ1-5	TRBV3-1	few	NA	CASSQRPWGGQPQHF	TGTGCCAGCAGCCAACGGCCCTGGGGCGGTCAGCCCCAGCATTTT
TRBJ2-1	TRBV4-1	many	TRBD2	CASSQEGGASGGSSYNEQFF	TGCGCCAGCAGCCAAGAAGGGGGGGCAAGCGGGGGCAGCTCCTACAATGAGCAGTTCTTC
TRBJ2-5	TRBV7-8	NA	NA	CTSISLRRDGQETQYF	TGTACCAGCATCTCGTTGCGTCGGGACGGCCAAGAGACCCAGTACTTC
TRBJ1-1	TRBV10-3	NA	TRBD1	CAISPGQDKTEAFF	TGTGCCATCAGCCCGGGACAGGATAAGACTGAAGCTTTCTTT
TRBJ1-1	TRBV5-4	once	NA	CASSLGGPAFF	TGTGCCAGCAGCCTGGGGGGGCCCGCTTTCTTT
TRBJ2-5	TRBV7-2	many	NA	CASSSYSYQETQYF	TGTGCCAGCAGCAGCTACAGCTACCAAGAGACCCAGTACTTC
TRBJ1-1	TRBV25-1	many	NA	CASNLGGGTEAFF	TGTGCCAGCAACCTAGGGGGGGGCACTGAAGCTTTCTTT
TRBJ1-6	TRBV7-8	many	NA	CASSLSGAPLYYNSPLHF	TGTGCCAGCAGCTTAAGTGGTGCACCACTATATTATAATTCACCCCTCCACTTT
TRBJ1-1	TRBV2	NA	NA	CASSVAGITEAFF	TGTGCCAGCAGTGTGGCAGGGATCACTGAAGCTTTCTTT
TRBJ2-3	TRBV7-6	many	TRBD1	CASSAPGTGTRGHTDTQYF	TGTGCCAGCAGCGCTCCCGGGACAGGGACCAGGGGCCACACAGATACGCAGTATTTT
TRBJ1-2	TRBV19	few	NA	CASSPRAGDLDGYTF	TGTGCCAGTAGTCCCCGGGCAGGGGACCTCGATGGCTACACCTTC
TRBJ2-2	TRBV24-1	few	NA	CATSDFRLQRAPNTGELFF	TGTGCCACCAGTGATTTCCGCCTTCAAAGAGCTCCGAACACCGGGGAGCTGTTTTTT
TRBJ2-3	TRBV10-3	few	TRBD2	CAISGFSGGAGDTQYF	TGTGCCATCAGTGGATTTAGCGGGGGGGCCGGGGATACGCAGTATTTT
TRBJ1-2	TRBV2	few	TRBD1	CASGDRGFFDYGYTF	TGTGCCAGCGGGGACAGGGGGTTTTTTGACTATGGCTACACCTTC
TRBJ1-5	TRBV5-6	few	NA	CASSPYNGQPQHF	TGTGCCAGCAGCCCCTATAATGGACAGCCCCAGCATTTT
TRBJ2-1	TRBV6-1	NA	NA	CASSANEQFF	TGTGCCAGCAGTGCCAATGAGCAGTTCTTC